The rows below give T cell receptor beta chains drawn from one sample of a study of blood T cell repertoires in COVID-19. TCRdb's table, derived via immunoSEQ multiplex PCR, lists solely in-frame clones and lacks some. In the table there are tens of thousands of clones, just over 85% of which are singletons. Sample: peripheral blood. Receptors originate from a woman over 75 in a cohort sampled during active or convalescent COVID-19. The CDR3 runs from the conserved cysteine through the conserved F or W. D genes are given only for firm matches. Clone size is shown for a subset of rows, as once, few, many or a class of expanded clone.

J gene: TRBJ2-1
V gene: TRBV28
clone size: -
D gene: -
CDR3 length: 14
CDR3 protein: CASTSTEAYNEQFF

J gene: TRBJ2-5
V gene: TRBV5-1
clone size: -
D gene: -
CDR3 length: 14
CDR3 protein: CASSLVADQETQYF

J gene: TRBJ1-2
V gene: TRBV5-1
clone size: -
D gene: -
CDR3 length: 14
CDR3 protein: CATCPGQNSDGYTF

J gene: TRBJ1-2
V gene: TRBV5-1
clone size: -
D gene: -
CDR3 length: 12
CDR3 protein: CASSSGAGGYTF

J gene: TRBJ2-3
V gene: TRBV6-5
clone size: -
D gene: TRBD2
CDR3 length: 16
CDR3 protein: CASSSGLSGRADTQYF

J gene: TRBJ2-3
V gene: TRBV5-1
clone size: -
D gene: -
CDR3 length: 14
CDR3 protein: CASSKNTGLDTQYF

J gene: TRBJ2-5
V gene: TRBV29-1
clone size: -
D gene: -
CDR3 length: 16
CDR3 protein: CSVSPLAQGWAETQYF

J gene: TRBJ1-2
V gene: TRBV5-6
clone size: -
D gene: TRBD1
CDR3 length: 14
CDR3 protein: CASSLGQGNYGYTF

J gene: TRBJ2-5
V gene: TRBV7-9
clone size: -
D gene: -
CDR3 length: 14
CDR3 protein: CASSITGLGETQYF

J gene: TRBJ1-1
V gene: TRBV18
clone size: -
D gene: TRBD1
CDR3 length: 16
CDR3 protein: CASSPLAGGLGTEAFF

J gene: TRBJ2-6
V gene: TRBV7-3
clone size: -
D gene: TRBD2
CDR3 length: 17
CDR3 protein: CASSFASGSSGANVLTF

J gene: TRBJ2-6
V gene: TRBV30
clone size: -
D gene: -
CDR3 length: 17
CDR3 protein: CAWSGGPRTSGANVLTF

J gene: TRBJ2-7
V gene: TRBV4-1
clone size: -
D gene: TRBD2
CDR3 length: 16
CDR3 protein: CASSQGPGLAVYEQYF

J gene: TRBJ1-5
V gene: TRBV19
clone size: -
D gene: TRBD1
CDR3 length: 14
CDR3 protein: CASSITKGAEPQHF

J gene: TRBJ1-6
V gene: TRBV28
clone size: once
D gene: -
CDR3 length: 16
CDR3 protein: CASSGGQSSYNSPLHF

J gene: TRBJ2-1
V gene: TRBV6-2/TRBV6-3
clone size: -
D gene: TRBD2
CDR3 length: 18
CDR3 protein: CASSYSLAEKVIYNEQFF

J gene: TRBJ2-5
V gene: TRBV24-1
clone size: once
D gene: -
CDR3 length: 13
CDR3 protein: CATSDGGVGTQYF

J gene: TRBJ2-5
V gene: TRBV5-4
clone size: -
D gene: -
CDR3 length: 16
CDR3 protein: CASSFRTVRDGETQYF

J gene: TRBJ2-1
V gene: TRBV20-1
clone size: few
D gene: -
CDR3 length: 11
CDR3 protein: CSANRENEQFF

J gene: TRBJ2-3
V gene: TRBV4-2
clone size: few
D gene: -
CDR3 length: 15
CDR3 protein: CASSSDIFSTDTQYF

J gene: TRBJ2-1
V gene: TRBV30
clone size: -
D gene: -
CDR3 length: 13
CDR3 protein: CAWSVPGQREQFF

J gene: TRBJ2-5
V gene: TRBV7-6
clone size: -
D gene: -
CDR3 length: 13
CDR3 protein: CASSFRGQETQYF

J gene: TRBJ2-7
V gene: TRBV28
clone size: -
D gene: -
CDR3 length: 12
CDR3 protein: CASGEALYEQYF

J gene: TRBJ1-1
V gene: TRBV11-1
clone size: -
D gene: TRBD1
CDR3 length: 15
CDR3 protein: CASSGAPQGATEAFF

J gene: TRBJ2-2
V gene: TRBV7-9
clone size: -
D gene: -
CDR3 length: 17
CDR3 protein: CASSLNLPTPNTGELFF

J gene: TRBJ2-1
V gene: TRBV11-2
clone size: -
D gene: -
CDR3 length: 17
CDR3 protein: CASASAIFGSSYNEQFF

J gene: TRBJ2-4
V gene: TRBV5-6
clone size: once
D gene: -
CDR3 length: 16
CDR3 protein: CASSLGGHPRGNIQYF